This TCR beta chain originates from a study of T cell responses to AZD1222 COVID-19 vaccine. Overall study context: Pooling covered second doses at about 4 or about 12 weeks. The study's findings and limits: Close to half of spike-specific TCRs reportedly recognize unmutated variant regions. Clonal diversity may have been underestimated, and the donors were mostly white British, with more females than males. When two AZD1222 doses had been given, Spike-specific TCR breadth and depth rose.

Sequencing was performed with immunoSEQ multiplex PCR; in TCRdb, only in-frame clones are kept and a portion is missing. This sample has about 150,000 clones; approximately 90% occur once, and the top ten carry 1.8%. CDR1 is LNHNV, CDR2 YYDKDF, per germline (reference sequence). The V and J ends lost 1 base and 0 bases respectively, with 10 bases between them. This CDR3 has 16 amino acids. On this clone: As yet, its antigen is unknown.

The gene calls are TRBV15 and TRBJ1-3; D gene uncertain. The starting material was peripheral blood, obtained on day 0 of AZD1222 vaccination. The clonotype comes from an adult in good health. The CDR3 bases are TGTGCCACCAGCAGAGGGCAGACTAGCTCTGGAAACACCATATATTTT. Amino acids: CATSRGQTSSGNTIYF.